This T cell receptor (beta chain) originates from a study of PD-L1 blockade in urothelial cancer. Overall study: Patients' atezolizumab regimen, 1,200 mg intravenously every 3 weeks, began in 2014. Blood was tested 3 weeks (second dose) and 6 weeks into treatment. Points from the study as a whole: Greater 3-week expansion of tumor-associated blood clones was recorded for durable-benefit patients.

The protocol was immunoSEQ multiplex PCR, while the TCRdb copy is restricted to in-frame clones and leaves out a portion. The sample lists about 45,000 clones, approximately 88% occurring once. A word on this clone: The antigen remains undetermined.

CDR1 and CDR2 from the germline V gene are SGHRS and YFSETQ. The V and J ends lost 0 bases and 3 bases, in that order; junction bases with no gene match: 14. This CDR3 spans 18 amino acids. The input for sequencing was PBMCs, taken around atezolizumab (anti-PD-L1) treatment. This TCR was sampled from an older man with urothelial cancer. The rearrangement joins TRBV5-1 to TRBJ2-7, with 8 positions matching TRBD1. This chain's CDR3 is CASSLDPPGTGHSYEQYF. In DNA, the CDR3 is TGCGCCAGCAGCTTGGACCCGCCGGGGACAGGCCACAGCTACGAGCAGTACTTC.